This TCR beta chain was identified in a study of T cell responses to AZD1222 COVID-19 vaccine. Whole-study findings and limits: Mapped onto spike, vaccine-associated CD4 TCRs spanned it and were dominant at 160-218 and 743-854. Only a handful of people who got AZD1222 tested seropositive at baseline.

Per the germline V gene, CDR1 is ENHRY and CDR2 is SYGVKD. The CDR3 runs to 15 residues. The junction had 3 bases not matched to a gene; V was cut back by 0 bases and J by 5 bases. This clone was seen just once. Its target is unknown. Produced via immunoSEQ multiplex PCR; TCRdb's table is partial and in-frame only. The table shows about 85,000 clones, with roughly 88% occurring only once. V is TRBV10-3 and J is TRBJ2-7, with 11 bases identical to TRBD1. The sequence came from an adult in good health. The source was peripheral blood, collected on day 0 of MenACWY control vaccination. The CDR3 region has the DNA TGTGCCATCAGTGAGTCCGGACAGGGGGCCGACGAGCAGTACTTC. Translation gives CAISESGQGADEQYF.